A single T cell receptor (beta chain) is shown here with its context. Antigen specificity is unknown. This specimen comes from a study of vaccination and CD4 T cells after COVID-19. Broader study findings: Post-vaccination reactive clonotypes (median roughly 40) did not differ significantly from post-infection (more than 20).

Treatment of the sample: approximately 9-day PBMC culture with coronavirus spike peptide pools or control peptides (ViraFEST assay). Researchers used the Oncomine TCR Beta short-read assay to sequence DNA from cultured CD4+ T cells. Cultured CD4+ T cells were the source of extracted genomic DNA. TCRdb used MiXCR to reprocess the PCR reads, holding one entry per CDR3 protein. The table includes some 11,000 distinct CDR3 sequences, around 40% detected once. CDR1 and CDR2 (germline): MNHEY, SVGEGT. This CDR3 contains 11 residues. The V end was cut by 8 bases, the J end by 4 bases, with 8 bases between. This rearrangement joins TRBV6-2 or TRBV6-3 to TRBJ1-2; tentatively, D is TRBD1 (5 bases). The material was CD4+ T cells from blood, cultured in vitro, obtained after SARS-CoV-2 vaccination. The receptor was isolated from a human donor who had recovered from COVID-19. Here the CDR3 reads CASGTFYGYTF. DNA of the CDR3: TGTGCCAGCGGGACCTTCTATGGCTACACCTTC.